The rows below give T cell receptor beta chains drawn from one sample of a study of shared clonotypes between healthy human individuals. The protocol was immunoSEQ multiplex PCR, while the TCRdb copy is restricted to in-frame clones and leaves out a portion. The sample yields 300,000 to 400,000 clones, around two thirds seen once. The sample taken for sequencing was memory CD4+ T cells sorted from blood. These receptors all come from a man aged 25-45 years in good health. Each CDR3 is given with its conserved first and last residue. Fields, in order: V gene, D gene, J gene, clone size, CDR3 protein, CDR3 DNA. The D gene is left open where the match is weak. Only part of the rows carry a size: once, few, many, or a class if the clone is expanded.

>TRBV5-1|TRBD2|TRBJ2-2|.
CASGTSLAGTTGELFF
TGCGCCTCAGGGACCTCCCTAGCGGGGACAACCGGGGAGCTGTTTTTT
>TRBV7-9|.|TRBJ2-3|.
CASSTLDTQYF
TGTGCCAGCAGCACCCTGGATACGCAGTATTTT
>TRBV5-1|TRBD2|TRBJ2-7|.
CASTREVARGYEQYF
TGCGCCAGCACCCGGGAGGTGGCAAGGGGATACGAGCAGTACTTC
>TRBV18|TRBD1|TRBJ1-4|.
CASSPRTGGNEKLFF
TGTGCCAGCTCACCACGGACAGGGGGGAATGAAAAACTGTTTTTT
>TRBV6-5|.|TRBJ1-1|.
CASSFGTEAFF
TGTGCCAGCAGTTTCGGCACTGAAGCTTTCTTT
>TRBV5-1|TRBD1|TRBJ1-1|.
CASSSQGGTEAFF
TGCGCCAGCAGCTCCCAGGGGGGCACTGAAGCTTTCTTT
>TRBV10-3|.|TRBJ2-7|.
CAIGGKASVTYEQYF
TGTGCCATCGGGGGAAAGGCTAGCGTTACCTACGAGCAGTACTTC
>TRBV11-3|TRBD2|TRBJ2-3|.
CASSLSGTTTDTQYF
TGTGCCAGCAGCTTATCAGGGACTACCACAGATACGCAGTATTTT
>TRBV29-1|.|TRBJ2-2|.
CSVYRTTTTGELFF
TGCAGCGTTTACCGGACCACAACTACCGGGGAGCTGTTTTTT
>TRBV7-8|.|TRBJ1-2|.
CASSLNRPNYGYTF
TGTGCCAGCAGCTTAAACAGACCTAACTATGGCTACACCTTC
>TRBV7-2|TRBD1|TRBJ2-7|.
CASSLSGGRSGHEQYF
TGTGCCAGCAGCTTATCAGGGGGCAGGTCCGGGCACGAGCAGTACTTC
>TRBV6-1|.|TRBJ2-3|few
CASSETALDTQYF
TGTGCCAGCAGTGAAACGGCCCTAGATACGCAGTATTTT
>TRBV27|.|TRBJ2-7|.
CASSFGGEQYF
TGTGCCAGCAGTTTCGGGGGCGAGCAGTACTTC
>TRBV7-2|TRBD2|TRBJ2-1|.
CASSSLERFSGRGYNEQFF
TGTGCCAGCAGCTCACTGGAACGCTTCAGCGGGAGGGGATACAATGAGCAGTTCTTC
>TRBV29-1|.|TRBJ1-1|.
CSVDVGGNTEAFF
TGCAGCGTTGATGTGGGAGGGAACACTGAAGCTTTCTTT
>TRBV19|.|TRBJ1-2|once
CASSILNTNYGYTF
TGTGCCAGTAGTATCTTGAACACTAACTATGGCTACACCTTC
>TRBV15|.|TRBJ1-1|.
CATSRAQGTEAFF
TGTGCCACCAGCAGAGCACAGGGCACTGAAGCTTTCTTT
>TRBV19|TRBD1|TRBJ2-7|.
CASSMRTGWDEQYF
TGTGCCAGTAGTATGCGGACAGGGTGGGACGAGCAGTACTTC
>TRBV18|.|TRBJ2-1|.
CASSPSLSYNEQFF
TGTGCCAGCTCACCATCGTTATCCTACAATGAGCAGTTCTTC